The 4 T cell receptor beta chains below were found in one sample sequenced in a study of cytomegalovirus exposure and HLA in healthy donors. The PCR contained 60 Vbeta and 13 Jbeta primers. Repertoires were generated with immunoSEQ multiplex PCR, while TCRdb's copy carries only in-frame clones and drops some. The table lists over 100,000 clones, over 60% of them singletons. The sequenced material came from PBMCs. These receptor sequences come from a man aged 25 to 40 in good health and CMV-seropositive.

Details on this clone: Other DNA variants within this sample encode the same CDR3. The V call is TRBV6-1, the J call TRBJ2-1, with D perhaps matching TRBD2 (6 bases). V was pared by 6 bases and J by 0 bases, with 12 bases between. CDR1 is MNHNS, CDR2 SASEGT, per germline. CDR3 length equals 15 residues. CDR3 nucleotide sequence: TGTGCCAGCAGCGAGCTAGCGATCTCCTACAATGAGCAGTTCTTC. Its protein is CASSELAISYNEQFF.

The chain combines TRBV7-2 with TRBJ2-7; TRBD2 matches 13 bases. The CDR3 is 16 amino acids. Trimming cost V 5 bases and J 0 bases; bases outside gene matches: 4. Germline V gene lookup returns CDR1 SGHTA and CDR2 FQGNSA. The CDR3 here is CASSTSGGAASYEQYF. The CDR3, as DNA: TGTGCCAGCAGCACTAGCGGGGGGGCGGCCTCCTACGAGCAGTACTTC.

Comments on this clone: The junction departs from the called germline gene at one end, perhaps through a read error. CDR3 loop: CSVEERQGATEAFF. The CDR3 DNA is TGCAGCGTGGAAGAACGACAGGGGGCAACTGAAGCTTTCTTT. V and J are TRBV29-1 and TRBJ1-1; 10 positions agree with TRBD1. This CDR3 contains 14 residues. Germline V gene sequence: CDR1 SQVTM, CDR2 ANQGSEA.

CDR3 DNA sequence: TGTGCCAGCAGTTATCCCCGGGACAGGGCCTCCTACGAGCAGTACTTC. It translates to CASSYPRDRASYEQYF. The chain joins TRBV28 to TRBJ2-7, with 9 bases matching TRBD1. This CDR3 has 16 amino acids. Trimming cost V 4 bases and J 0 bases; bases outside gene matches: 7. The V gene's germline CDR1 is MDHEN and CDR2 SYDVKM.